A single sample gave rise to the 18 T cell receptor beta chains below, sequenced in a study of blood T cell repertoires in COVID-19. Repertoires were generated with immunoSEQ multiplex PCR, while TCRdb's copy carries only in-frame clones and drops some. Of about 39,000 clones in the sample, approximately 91% were seen once. The sample was peripheral blood. These receptors originate from a man over 45 with active COVID-19.

V is TRBV6-6 and J is TRBJ1-1; possibly TRBD1 for D (6 bases). Trimming cost V 6 bases and J 10 bases, with 18 bases left between them. The germline V gene has CDR1 MNHNY and CDR2 SVGAGI (reference sequence). The length of the CDR3 is 13 residues. The CDR3 nucleotides are TGTGCCAGCAGCTACAGGGAGGTGGATGGAGCTTTCTTT. Amino acid sequence: CASSYREVDGAFF.

The rearrangement uses TRBV12-3 or TRBV12-4 and TRBJ1-1; the D gene is possibly TRBD1 (5 bases). The CDR3 covers 13 residues. V dropped 5 bases and J dropped 8 bases, with 15 bases sitting between them. The CDR3 loop reads CASSPRGGSEAFF. The CDR3 DNA follows: TGTGCCAGCAGTCCCCGGGGGGGATCGGAAGCTTTCTTT.

J is TRBJ2-3 and V is TRBV4-2; 11 bases match TRBD2. This CDR3 is built from 19 residues. With V trimmed by 4 bases and J by 5 bases, 17 bases remained unmatched. From germline, CDR1 is LGHNA and CDR2 YNFKEQ. CDR3 sequence (DNA): TGTGCCAGCAGCCGCCCGCCCGCCACTAGCGGGGGCGGGAGAGATACGCAGTATTTT. This translates into CASSRPPATSGGGRDTQYF.

The CDR3 protein is CASSARGGKQFF. The CDR3, as DNA: TGTGCCAGCAGCGCCCGCGGGGGTAAGCAGTTCTTC. This chain uses TRBV9 with TRBJ2-1; TRBD2 aligns across 7 bases. CDR3 length: 12 residues. V was pared by 3 bases and J by 11 bases, with 5 bases of the junction left unmatched. Per the germline V gene, CDR1 is SGDLS and CDR2 is YYNGEE.

The chain couples TRBV25-1 to TRBJ1-2, with 7 bases matching TRBD1. V shed 3 bases and J 7 bases; nucleotides not matched to a gene: 17. This CDR3 is built from 17 residues. CDR1 and CDR2 (germline): MGHDK, SYGVNS. CDR3 amino acids: CASSEAGTERGRVGYTF. CDR3 coding DNA: TGTGCCAGCAGTGAGGCGGGGACAGAACGCGGAAGAGTTGGCTACACCTTC.

The chain carries TRBV18 and TRBJ1-5; 8 nucleotides agree with TRBD1. The V gene end was trimmed by 5 bases and the J gene end by 4 bases; junction bases not matched to a gene: 4. Per germline, CDR1 KGHSH and CDR2 LQKENI. The CDR3 has 14 residues. CDR3 amino acids: CASSTGGVNQPQHF. In nucleotides, the CDR3 is TGTGCCAGCTCAACAGGGGGTGTTAATCAGCCCCAGCATTTT.

This clone was seen only once. The rearrangement links TRBV7-9 to TRBJ2-7; D perhaps matches TRBD2 (5 bases). Germline values: CDR1 SEHNR, CDR2 FQNEAQ (reference sequence). The CDR3 has 12 amino acids. V was pared by 1 base and J by 5 bases, with 6 bases between. CDR3 amino acids: CASSLETNEQYF. The DNA for the CDR3 is TGTGCCAGCAGCTTAGAGACTAACGAGCAGTACTTC.

In nucleotides, the CDR3 is TGTGCCAGCAGCTTCCAGGGAGGAGACACTGAAGCTTTCTTT. Translated, it gives CASSFQGGDTEAFF. The chain combines TRBV11-2 with TRBJ1-1; a weak D match, TRBD1 (5 bases). Trimming removed 3 bases from V and 3 bases from J, with 11 bases in between. Germline V gives CDR1 SGHAT, CDR2 FQNNGV. This CDR3 comprises 14 residues.

The chain combines TRBV2 with TRBJ2-7; the D gene is possibly TRBD2 (5 bases). Germline loops: CDR1 SNHLY, CDR2 FYNNEI. The CDR3 consists of 13 residues. Trimming removed 8 bases at V and 6 bases at J, with 17 bases between. The CDR3 DNA is TGTGCCAGCCTTCGGGCGGCTCGGGGCGAGCAGTACTTC. It codes for CASLRAARGEQYF. Full variable domain (outside the CDR3, taken from reference TRBV2 and TRBJ2-7): EPEVTQTPSHQVTQMGQEVILRCVPISNHLYFYWYRQILGQKVEFLVSFYNNEISEKSEIFDDQFSVERPDGSNFTLKIRSTKLEDSAMYFCASLRAARGEQYFGPGTRLTVT.

The CDR3 DNA sequence: TGTGCCAGCAGTTTTGTTCGGTTGACTGAAGCTTTCTTT. Residues: CASSFVRLTEAFF. This chain uses TRBV12-3 or TRBV12-4 with TRBJ1-1; D uncertain. CDR3 length: 13 amino acids. The V end lost 3 bases, the J end lost 5 bases, and 10 bases lay between the germline ends.

This chain joins TRBV5-1 and TRBJ2-7, with 9 bases matching TRBD1. This CDR3 is built from 12 residues. V lost 2 bases and J lost 7; bases outside the gene matches: 1. Germline CDR1 reads SGHRS; CDR2 reads YFSETQ. The CDR3 here is CASSFGTGEQYF. CDR3 DNA: TGCGCCAGCAGCTTTGGGACAGGGGAGCAGTACTTC.

This clone occurred once. V gene TRBV5-4 combines with J gene TRBJ1-2, with a tentative D call TRBD1 (5 bases). The CDR3 spans 13 residues. The germline V gene encodes CDR1 SGHNT and CDR2 YYREEE (reference sequence). V dropped 4 bases and J dropped 2 bases, with 9 bases sitting between them. The DNA of the CDR3 is TGTGCCAGCAGCGCACAGGAAAACTATGGCTACACCTTC. This codes for CASSAQENYGYTF.

This clone has only one observation. The chain uses TRBV14 and TRBJ1-1; D possibly corresponds to TRBD1 (5 bases). Germline lookup yields CDR1 SGHDN and CDR2 FVKESK. The CDR3 runs 13 residues. Between the trimmed V and J ends, which lost 4 bases and 7 bases, there was a span of 13 bases. CDR3 DNA: TGTGCCAGCAGCCCCCACACAGGAATTGAAGCTTTCTTT. Amino acids: CASSPHTGIEAFF.

V and J are TRBV5-4 and TRBJ2-7, with D hard to call. In germline, CDR1 is SGHNT, CDR2 YYREEE (reference sequence). CDR3 size: 15 residues. The V end lost 3 bases, the J end lost 0 bases, and 13 bases lay between the germline ends. The CDR3: CASSSPILPSYEQYF. The CDR3 region has the DNA TGTGCCAGCAGCTCACCTATCCTCCCCTCCTACGAGCAGTACTTC.

The chain combines TRBV5-6 with TRBJ2-5, with 11 bases matching TRBD2. Losses at the gene ends were 4 bases for V and 1 base for J; bases not matched to a gene: 6. The CDR3 sequence is 16 residues long. Germline V gene data show CDR1 as SGHDT and CDR2 as YYEEEE. The CDR3 sequence is CASSPRLAGGQETQYF. In nucleotides, the CDR3 is TGTGCCAGCAGCCCTAGGCTAGCGGGGGGCCAAGAGACCCAGTACTTC.

The chain employs TRBV7-8 and TRBJ2-5; D perhaps matches TRBD2 (6 bases). The CDR3 is 13 residues long. With 7 bases removed from V and 1 base from J, the gap between germline ends came to 10 bases. The germline gives CDR1 SGHVS, CDR2 FQNEAQ. The CDR3 protein is CASNWGVQETQYF. Written as DNA, the CDR3 is TGTGCCAGCAACTGGGGGGTCCAAGAGACCCAGTACTTC.

This clone was seen only a few times. This rearrangement joins TRBV4-1 to TRBJ1-6; D gene unclear. Germline CDR1 reads MGHRA; CDR2 reads YSYEKL. V was cut by 4 bases and J by 4 bases, with 11 bases left in between. This CDR3 is built from 15 residues. In nucleotides, the CDR3 is TGCGCCAGCAGCCCAGGACTCACATATAATTCACCCCTCCACTTT. Residues: CASSPGLTYNSPLHF.

This chain connects TRBV5-1 to TRBJ2-5; D gene uncertain. The germline V gene encodes CDR1 SGHRS and CDR2 YFSETQ. V was shortened by 4 bases and J by 0 bases, with 10 bases between the two germline ends. This CDR3 has 14 residues. CDR3 sequence (DNA): TGCGCCAGCAGCCCGGTACCGGACCAAGAGACCCAGTACTTC. It is translated as CASSPVPDQETQYF.